This T cell receptor beta chain originates from a study of T cell repertoires in cytomegalovirus infection. The overall study: Signatures in public TCR beta sequences pointed to both CMV infection and matching HLA type.

The CDR3 has 15 amino acids. Trimming shortened V by 2 bases and J by 3 bases, and 11 bases separated the two germline ends. This clonotype was recorded at least ten times. Its antigen is not identified. Study-level points and caveats: Across the ex vivo response, the dominant clonotypes were HLA-C-restricted CMV-specific TCR beta clonotypes. The cumulative frequency of public TCR beta families distinguished individuals who carried CMV together with the relevant HLA.

Via MiXCR, TCRdb re-called the reads, giving one row per CDR3 protein. Among hundreds of thousands of distinct CDR3 sequences listed, less than 25% were seen once. The sequencing sample was made of CD8+ T cells from PBMCs. This receptor was identified in a human donor in good health (CMV status not recorded). Some clones in this sample may be carry-over from other donors' samples. This sequence joins TRBV12-3 or TRBV12-4 and TRBJ2-1; D gene unclear. The CDR3 region is CASSLTPPGYNEQFF. The CDR3 coding sequence is TGTGCCAGCAGTTTAACCCCTCCGGGCTACAATGAGCAGTTCTTC.